The 10 T cell receptor beta chains below all came from one sample that was sequenced in a study of shared clonotypes between healthy human individuals. This table comes from immunoSEQ multiplex PCR, and its TCRdb copy is limited to in-frame clones, with some not included. The sample comprises some 1,600,000 clones, around 98% of which are singletons, and roughly 0.45% rests with the top ten. Sequencing used naive CD4+ T cells sorted from blood. Subset indicated: CD45RA+ positively selected. These receptor sequences come from a young man in good health.

This chain uses TRBV19 with TRBJ2-1; 7 nucleotides line up with TRBD2. Trimming took 2 bases from V and 3 from J; bases not matched to a gene: 10. Germline CDR1 and CDR2: LNHDA and SQIVND (reference sequence). This CDR3 spans 17 amino acids. CDR3 amino acids: CASSIISGTHFYNEQFF. The CDR3 coding sequence is TGTGCCAGTAGTATAATAAGCGGGACCCACTTCTACAATGAGCAGTTCTTC.

J is TRBJ2-2 and V is TRBV4-3, with TRBD1 matching 8 bases. Germline assignment: CDR1 LGHNA and CDR2 YSLEER. Trimming at V came to 3 bases and at J to 5 bases, leaving 5 bases not matched to a gene. The CDR3 spans 15 residues. The CDR3 DNA reads TGCGCCAGCAGCCAGCGTACAGGGGGGACCGGGGAGCTGTTTTTT. Translated, it gives CASSQRTGGTGELFF.

This sequence joins TRBV18 and TRBJ2-1; D possibly matches TRBD1 or TRBD2 (8 bases each). This CDR3 is 18 amino acids long. The V and J ends lost 1 base and 6 bases respectively, with 22 bases between them. Germline V gene data show CDR1 as KGHSH and CDR2 as LQKENI. CDR3 coding DNA: TGTGCCAGCTCACCACGGACAGGGTTAAGCGGGAGAGGCAATGAGCAGTTCTTC. Translating it yields CASSPRTGLSGRGNEQFF. Based on the CDR3 plus reference TRBV18 and TRBJ2-1, the full variable domain is NAGVMQNPRHLVRRRGQEARLRCSPMKGHSHVYWYRQLPEEGLKFMVYLQKENIIDESGMPKERFSAEFPKEGPSILRIQQVVRGDSAAYFCASSPRTGLSGRGNEQFFGPGTRLTVL.

The rearrangement joins TRBV4-1 to TRBJ2-3, with D possibly called TRBD1 or TRBD2 (5 bases each). Germline assignment: CDR1 MGHRA and CDR2 YSYEKL. This CDR3 has 16 amino acids. V lost 0 bases and J lost 0, with 10 bases in between. Here the CDR3 DNA reads TGCGCCAGCAGCCAAGACTCAAGGGACAGCACAGATACGCAGTATTTT. It is translated as CASSQDSRDSTDTQYF.

This chain joins TRBV6-6 and TRBJ1-5; D may be TRBD1 (6 bases). Germline assignment: CDR1 MNHNY and CDR2 SVGAGI (reference sequence). Trimming took 7 bases from V and 0 from J, leaving 16 bases between them. CDR3 length: 16 amino acids. The CDR3: CASTTAGRGSNQPQHF. The CDR3 DNA follows: TGTGCCAGCACCACAGCCGGCAGGGGTAGCAATCAGCCCCAGCATTTT.

J is TRBJ1-2 and V is TRBV5-4; TRBD1 might be the D (6 bases). V was cut by 4 bases and J by 3 bases, with 19 bases left in between. The CDR3 totals 16 residues. From germline, CDR1 is SGHNT and CDR2 YYREEE (reference sequence). CDR3 residues: CASSPLPRGADYGYTF. CDR3 coding DNA: TGTGCCAGCAGCCCCCTTCCGCGGGGGGCGGACTATGGCTACACCTTC.

This clone has a single count. The rearrangement uses TRBV5-1 and TRBJ1-1, with a possible D match to TRBD1 (5 bases). V gave up 3 bases and J gave up 1 base, with 10 bases separating them. CDR3 length: 14 residues. Germline V gene sequence: CDR1 SGHRS, CDR2 YFSETQ. This CDR3 reads CASSSTQGNTEAFF. The DNA for the CDR3 is TGCGCCAGCAGCTCAACCCAGGGGAACACTGAAGCTTTCTTT.

This clone was counted only a few times. The chain employs TRBV18 and TRBJ2-2; a possible D gene is TRBD2 (5 bases). The CDR3 runs to 13 residues. CDR1 is KGHSH and CDR2 is LQKENI in the germline V gene. The V gene lost 1 base and the J gene lost 6 bases, with 6 bases spanning the gap. CDR3 DNA: TGTGCCAGCTCACCACTTAGCGCCGGGGAGCTGTTTTTT. It is translated as CASSPLSAGELFF.

This chain connects TRBV15 to TRBJ2-7; 7 nucleotides align to TRBD2. Germline V CDR1 and CDR2: LNHNV, YYDKDF (reference sequence). Trimming removed 0 bases from V and 1 base from J; junction bases left unmatched: 3. CDR3 size: 15 residues. The CDR3 spells CATSRDSGDSYEQYF. CDR3 DNA sequence: TGTGCCACCAGCAGAGACAGCGGGGATTCCTACGAGCAGTACTTC.

This rearrangement joins TRBV19 to TRBJ2-1; 7 bases are shared with TRBD2. This CDR3 spans 16 amino acids. The germline CDR1 and CDR2 sequences are LNHDA and SQIVND (reference sequence). V dropped 4 bases and J dropped 1; count of bases not matched to a gene: 7. For the CDR3, the DNA is TGTGCCAGTAGTAAGAGCGGGAACCCATCCTACAATGAGCAGTTCTTC. Its translation is CASSKSGNPSYNEQFF.